These T cell receptor beta chains were read from a single sample in a study of PD-1 blockade in classical Hodgkin lymphoma. This table comes from immunoSEQ multiplex PCR, and its TCRdb copy is limited to in-frame clones, with some not included. This table has approximately 96,000 clones, roughly 91% appearing once. The source material was peripheral blood mononuclear cells (PBMCs), sampled before the fourth cycle of nivolumab. The receptors derive from a human donor with classical Hodgkin lymphoma. CDR3s include the opening cysteine and the closing phenylalanine or tryptophan. A D gene is named only where the DNA matches it firmly. Some rows have no size entry. The others give once, few or many, or a class for an expanded clone.

CDR3 DNA: TGTGCCAGTAGTACATCCGGTAACTCTGGAAACACCATATATTTT
CDR3 protein: CASSTSGNSGNTIYF
V gene: TRBV19
D gene: NA
J gene: TRBJ1-3
clone size: NA

CDR3 DNA: TGTGCCAGCAGTTTACGGACTAGAATCAATGAGCAGTTCTTC
CDR3 protein: CASSLRTRINEQFF
V gene: TRBV27
D gene: TRBD2
J gene: TRBJ2-1
clone size: NA

CDR3 DNA: TGTGCCAGCAGTTTAACCTCACGGGGCTCTGGGGCCAACGTCCTGACTTTC
CDR3 protein: CASSLTSRGSGANVLTF
V gene: TRBV27
D gene: NA
J gene: TRBJ2-6
clone size: NA

CDR3 DNA: TGCGCCAGCAGATATGGACAGGGAAAAGAGACCCAGTACTTC
CDR3 protein: CASRYGQGKETQYF
V gene: TRBV5-1
D gene: TRBD1
J gene: TRBJ2-5
clone size: NA

CDR3 DNA: TGTGCCAGCGAGTCCCGGGACAGCTCCTACGAGCAGTACTTC
CDR3 protein: CASESRDSSYEQYF
V gene: TRBV5-5
D gene: TRBD1
J gene: TRBJ2-7
clone size: NA

CDR3 DNA: TGTGCCAGCAGCTCTTTACAGGGAGGCGCCGGGGCTAATGAAAAACTGTTTTTT
CDR3 protein: CASSSLQGGAGANEKLFF
V gene: TRBV5-6
D gene: NA
J gene: TRBJ1-4
clone size: NA

CDR3 DNA: TGTGCCAGCAGTTTTCGCTTGGGGAACACTGAAGCTTTCTTT
CDR3 protein: CASSFRLGNTEAFF
V gene: TRBV28
D gene: NA
J gene: TRBJ1-1
clone size: NA

CDR3 DNA: TGCGCCAGTCGGGGGGGCCTTAGCTCCTACAATGAGCAGTTCTTC
CDR3 protein: CASRGGLSSYNEQFF
V gene: TRBV10-2
D gene: TRBD2
J gene: TRBJ2-1
clone size: once

CDR3 DNA: TGTGCCAGTAGTACAGGGGTAGCAACTAATGAAAAACTGTTTTTT
CDR3 protein: CASSTGVATNEKLFF
V gene: TRBV19
D gene: NA
J gene: TRBJ1-4
clone size: NA

CDR3 DNA: TGTGCCAGCAGTTTATCAGGACAGAATAAAGCTTTCTTT
CDR3 protein: CASSLSGQNKAFF
V gene: TRBV27
D gene: NA
J gene: TRBJ1-1
clone size: NA

CDR3 DNA: TGTGCCAGCAGATCGACTAGCGGCACAGATACGCAGTATTTT
CDR3 protein: CASRSTSGTDTQYF
V gene: TRBV2
D gene: TRBD2
J gene: TRBJ2-3
clone size: NA

CDR3 DNA: TGTGCCAGCAGTTCTTCCCTCTCATTTAACAGGGGGATGAACACTGAAGCTTTCTTT
CDR3 protein: CASSSSLSFNRGMNTEAFF
V gene: TRBV7-9
D gene: TRBD1
J gene: TRBJ1-1
clone size: NA

CDR3 DNA: TGTGCCAGCAACAGCGCCAGGGGAGCCAAAAACATTCAGTACTTC
CDR3 protein: CASNSARGAKNIQYF
V gene: TRBV27
D gene: NA
J gene: TRBJ2-4
clone size: NA

CDR3 DNA: TGTGCCAGCAGCCTGATGACCTCCTACGAGCAGTACTTC
CDR3 protein: CASSLMTSYEQYF
V gene: TRBV4-2
D gene: NA
J gene: TRBJ2-7
clone size: NA

CDR3 DNA: TGTGCCAGCTCACCCTCGGGAGGGCCTTCAAGGGAGCAGTTCTTC
CDR3 protein: CASSPSGGPSREQFF
V gene: TRBV18
D gene: TRBD2
J gene: TRBJ2-1
clone size: NA

CDR3 DNA: TGTGCCAGCAGTGAGAGCGGTCCCTACAATGAGCAGTTCTTC
CDR3 protein: CASSESGPYNEQFF
V gene: TRBV6-1
D gene: NA
J gene: TRBJ2-1
clone size: NA